This T cell receptor (beta chain) was profiled in a study of response to subunit inactivated influenza vaccine. General study findings and limits: Few additional T cells are recruited per seasonal influenza vaccination, authors suggested.

TCRdb recomputed calls from the RT-PCR reads with MiXCR, one row per CDR3 protein. The repertoire holds about 780,000 distinct CDR3 sequences, with roughly 20% as singletons. This clonotype was recorded at least ten times. Its target is not known. The CDR3 has 12 residues. The ends were cut back, 8 bases at V and 7 bases at J, with 14 bases in the middle. The input for sequencing was PBMCs from blood, taken roughly 5 days after vaccination. The receptor's source is a man aged 45-65 years who received an inactivated influenza vaccine. V is TRBV12-3 or TRBV12-4 and J is TRBJ2-5; a possible D gene is TRBD2 (5 bases). CDR3 nucleotide sequence: TGTGCCAGCCACAAGAACCGGGGGACCCAGTACTTC. Residues: CASHKNRGTQYF.